The rows below give T cell receptor beta chains drawn from one sample of a study of blood T cell repertoires in COVID-19. Repertoires were generated with immunoSEQ multiplex PCR, while TCRdb's copy carries only in-frame clones and drops some. The data contain fewer than 350,000 clones, roughly 87% of them singletons. Sequencing was carried out using peripheral blood. The receptor source for this set is a woman aged 60-70 years with COVID-19, enrolled during active disease. Both conserved end residues are part of each CDR3. D genes are given only for firm matches. Where a row states a size, it is once, few, many or the class of an expanded clone; other rows omit it.

TRBV5-1	NA	NA	12	TRBJ1-2	CASSRDGRGYTF	TGCGCCAGCAGCCGGGACGGGAGGGGCTACACCTTC
TRBV4-2	NA	TRBD2	16	TRBJ2-1	CASSQVDGGVDNEQFF	TGTGCCAGCAGCCAAGTGGACGGGGGGGTAGACAATGAGCAGTTCTTC
TRBV7-3	NA	TRBD1	15	TRBJ2-3	CASSSRDRPPDTQYF	TGTGCCAGCAGCTCCCGGGACAGGCCCCCAGATACGCAGTATTTT
TRBV7-8	NA	TRBD1	16	TRBJ1-4	CASSLITGTGYGKLFF	TGTGCCAGCAGCTTGATAACCGGGACAGGTTACGGTAAACTGTTTTTT
TRBV7-6	NA	NA	15	TRBJ2-3	CASSLEGGSTDTQYF	TGTGCCAGCAGCTTAGAAGGGGGTAGCACAGATACGCAGTATTTT
TRBV7-9	NA	TRBD2	16	TRBJ2-5	CASSGMGLAGEETQYF	TGTGCCAGCAGCGGTATGGGACTAGCGGGGGAGGAGACCCAGTACTTC
TRBV5-1	NA	TRBD1	15	TRBJ1-1	CASSLRTGENTEAFF	TGCGCCAGCAGCCTACGGACAGGTGAGAACACTGAAGCTTTCTTT
TRBV11-1	NA	TRBD1	14	TRBJ1-1	CASSWTGGNTEAFF	TGTGCCAGCAGCTGGACAGGGGGAAACACTGAAGCTTTCTTT
TRBV6-1	NA	NA	15	TRBJ1-1	CASSEAQGIGTEAFF	TGTGCCAGCAGTGAAGCCCAGGGGATCGGAACTGAAGCTTTCTTT
TRBV15	once	TRBD1	16	TRBJ1-4	CATSRGGQGGGEKLFF	TGTGCCACCAGCAGAGGGGGACAGGGAGGCGGTGAAAAACTGTTTTTT
TRBV12-3/TRBV12-4	NA	TRBD2	13	TRBJ2-2	CASRGLADGELFF	TGTGCCAGCAGGGGACTAGCGGACGGGGAGCTGTTTTTT
TRBV27	NA	NA	13	TRBJ1-2	CASSLGQGLSYTF	TGTGCCAGCAGTTTAGGGCAGGGTTTAAGCTACACCTTC
TRBV4-1	NA	NA	14	TRBJ1-1	CASSPRDKNTEAFF	TGCGCCAGCAGCCCCAGGGACAAGAACACTGAAGCTTTCTTT
TRBV9	NA	TRBD2	18	TRBJ2-3	CASSVTLVAGGSTDTQYF	TGTGCCAGCAGCGTAACCCTTGTAGCGGGGGGATCCACAGATACGCAGTATTTT
TRBV28	NA	NA	15	TRBJ1-2	CASSLTSGGRGGYTF	TGTGCCAGCAGCCTTACGTCGGGGGGCCGTGGTGGCTACACCTTC
TRBV6-6	NA	NA	13	TRBJ1-2	CASRIQSGHGYTF	TGTGCCAGCAGGATTCAGTCAGGGCATGGCTACACCTTC
TRBV5-1	NA	TRBD2	15	TRBJ2-2	CASSPGGSVTGELFF	TGCGCCAGCAGCCCGGGGGGTTCTGTCACCGGGGAGCTGTTTTTT
TRBV6-5	NA	NA	14	TRBJ1-1	CASRELFVNTEAFF	TGTGCCAGCAGGGAGTTATTCGTGAACACTGAAGCTTTCTTT
TRBV5-4	NA	TRBD1	16	TRBJ2-3	CASSFRDRVFADTQYF	TGTGCCAGCAGCTTCAGGGACAGGGTGTTCGCAGATACGCAGTATTTT
TRBV10-3	NA	NA	15	TRBJ2-1	CAISESGQGYNEQFF	TGTGCCATCAGTGAGTCCGGGCAGGGGTACAATGAGCAGTTCTTC
TRBV6-1	NA	NA	10	TRBJ2-7	CASSELSQAF	TGTGCCAGCAGTGAGCTCTCGCAGGCTTTC
TRBV4-1	NA	NA	16	TRBJ1-2	CASSQDPPNVVRGYTF	TGCGCCAGCAGCCAAGACCCCCCCAATGTAGTCCGTGGCTACACCTTC
TRBV18	NA	NA	13	TRBJ2-5	CASSEGVEETQYF	TGTGCCAGCTCAGAGGGGGTGGAGGAGACCCAGTACTTC